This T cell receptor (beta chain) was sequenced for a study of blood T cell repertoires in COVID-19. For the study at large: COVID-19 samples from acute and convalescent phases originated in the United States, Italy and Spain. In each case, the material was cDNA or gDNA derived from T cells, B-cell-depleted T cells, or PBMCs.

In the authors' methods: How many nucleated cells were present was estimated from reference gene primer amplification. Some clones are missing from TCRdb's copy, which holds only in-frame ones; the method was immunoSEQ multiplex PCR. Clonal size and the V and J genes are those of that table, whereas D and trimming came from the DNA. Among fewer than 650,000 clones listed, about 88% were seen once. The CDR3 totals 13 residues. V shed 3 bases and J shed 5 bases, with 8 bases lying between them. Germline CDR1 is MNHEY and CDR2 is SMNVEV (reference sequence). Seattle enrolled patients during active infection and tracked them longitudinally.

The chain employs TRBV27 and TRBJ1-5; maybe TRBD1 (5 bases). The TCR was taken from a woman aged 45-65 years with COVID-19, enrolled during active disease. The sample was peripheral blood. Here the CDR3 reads CASSFGGDQPQHF. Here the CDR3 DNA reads TGTGCCAGCAGTTTCGGGGGGGATCAGCCCCAGCATTTT.